This T cell receptor (beta chain) was profiled in a study of blood T cell repertoires in COVID-19 (dated by TCRdb to between 2020 and 2021). In the study overall: Collaborator samples came from the United States, Italy and Spain and covered acute and convalescent phases of COVID-19. The prospective study material was composed of cDNA or gDNA derived from T cells, B-cell-depleted T cells, or PBMCs. The dataset comprised deeply sampled blood TCRbeta repertoires from subjects exposed to, actively infected with, or recovered from COVID-19. The repertoires were made available in a free public database intended to serve as a resource for research on the immune response to SARS-CoV-2. The samples were drawn from two sources: the first 160 participants of the ongoing ImmuneRACE study, and about 1,300 subjects contributed by 6 global collaborators. The sample metadata nearly always contained a de-identified subject ID, COVID-19 status, age in years and sex. Where available, HLA class I and class II types were taken from metadata supplied by the sample provider and were not determined by assay-based typing.

TCRbeta CDR3 regions were amplified from genomic DNA by means of the immunoSEQ Assay, a bias-controlled multiplex PCR. In the authors' own workflow: The number of nucleated cells in each sample was estimated from the amplification of reference gene primers within the assay. To quantify the absolute abundance of each unique TCRbeta CDR3 rearrangement, sequence reads were collapsed and filtered. For each sample, productive Simpson clonality was calculated as the square root of Simpson's diversity index across productive rearrangements. Here the immuneACCESS table is served through TCRdb, limited to in-frame sequences with V and J called. Missing clones are a known gap in these copies; in checked studies unresolved V genes cover under half, and the rest lacks a known reason. V and J calls and clone size come straight from that table; D and trimming were deduced from the DNA. Across this sample there are 200,000 to 250,000 clones, with less than 90% seen only once. The ten largest clones add up to 2% to 2.5% of the sample.

What the study reported, not specific to this receptor: How much clinical and demographic metadata was included differed by source and by participant, and the metadata was provided uncurated.

Collaborating institutions collected whole blood in K2EDTA tubes following their own protocols. For TCRbeta analysis, collaborators shipped samples as frozen whole blood, isolated PBMCs, or DNA extracted from either of those sample types. On this clone itself: There is no known antigen for this receptor. One base away there is no much larger clone; base qualities are not given.

Looking up the germline V gene yields CDR1 SGHDT and CDR2 YYEEEE. Trimming takes 2 bases off V and 2 bases off J; junction bases not matched to a gene: 2. Inclusive of the bounding cysteine and phenylalanine, the CDR3 is 15 residues long. Solely the CDR3 DNA is kept, with 45 bases framed from the first base. This TCR derives from a woman in her forties or fifties with acute or convalescent COVID-19. Input material: peripheral blood. The V and J genes are TRBV5-6 and TRBJ1-2; 11 bases in the middle match TRBD1. The CDR3 protein sequence reads: CASSFGTGGNYGYTF. The DNA sequence reads TGTGCCAGCAGCTTTGGGACAGGGGGGAACTATGGCTACACCTTC. The CDR3, completed at both ends by the reference TRBV5-6 and TRBJ1-2 genes, gives the full variable domain DAGVTQSPTHLIKTRGQQVTLRCSPKSGHDTVSWYQQALGQGPQFIFQYYEEEERQRGNFPDRFSGHQFPNYSSELNVNALLLGDSALYLCASSFGTGGNYGYTFGSGTRLTVV.